Listed below are T cell receptor beta chains from one sample, sequenced in a study of control samples from healthy donors and cancer patients. Sequencing was performed with immunoSEQ multiplex PCR; in TCRdb, only in-frame clones are kept and a portion is missing. The sample yields around 120,000 clones, around 90% seen once. The sequenced material came from blood. The source of these receptors is a woman between 70 and 85 years old in good health. Each CDR3 is given with its conserved first and last residue. The D gene is left open where the match is weak. Expanded clones get a size class; other rows say once, few or many, or leave the size out.

>NA|NA|TRBV15|TRBJ1-4
TGTGCCACCAGTAAGGACGGGACCAATGAAAAACTGTTTTTT
CATSKDGTNEKLFF
>TRBD1|NA|TRBV7-8|TRBJ1-1
TGTGCCAGCAGCCGTAGAGGGGACAGCAGTAACACTGAAGCTTTCTTT
CASSRRGDSSNTEAFF
>NA|NA|TRBV6-5|TRBJ1-2
TGTGCCAGCAGTTATTCCCAGGTTTTATACGGCTACACCTTC
CASSYSQVLYGYTF
>TRBD1|NA|TRBV19|TRBJ1-1
TGTGCCAGTAGTAAGGGACAGCTCACCATGGACGAACGGGCTTTCTTT
CASSKGQLTMDERAFF
>TRBD1|NA|TRBV5-1|TRBJ1-2
TGCGCCAGCAGCATAACAGGGGGCCGTGGCTACACCTTC
CASSITGGRGYTF
>NA|NA|TRBV5-1|TRBJ1-6
TGCGCCAGCAGCTTGGCGGAGGGGATTGGCCTCCCCCTCCACTTT
CASSLAEGIGLPLHF
>TRBD2|NA|TRBV5-4|TRBJ2-1
TGTGCCAGCAGCTCACTAGCGGGGGGGAAAAGCTCCTACAATGAGCAGTTCTTC
CASSSLAGGKSSYNEQFF
>TRBD1|NA|TRBV6-1|TRBJ1-5
TGTGCCAGCAGTGAAGCTGGACAGGATCATCAGCCCCAGCATTTT
CASSEAGQDHQPQHF
>NA|NA|TRBV4-1|TRBJ1-3
TGCGCCAGCAGCCAAGAATCGTGGGGGGCGAGGGGAAACACCATATATTTT
CASSQESWGARGNTIYF
>NA|once|TRBV4-1|TRBJ1-2
TGCGCCAGCAGCCAGACACCGATCGACTATGGCTACACCTTC
CASSQTPIDYGYTF
>TRBD2|NA|TRBV5-4|TRBJ2-5
TGTGCCAGCAGCTTATTTTTAGCGGGGGGGCGACGAGAGACCCAGTACTTC
CASSLFLAGGRRETQYF
>NA|NA|TRBV7-8|TRBJ2-6
TGTGCCAGCAGCTTGAGGTATTGGGGCTCTGGGGCCAACGTCCTGACTTTC
CASSLRYWGSGANVLTF
>NA|NA|TRBV6-5|TRBJ1-2
TGTGCCAGCAGGGACAGTCCCTATGGCTACACCTTC
CASRDSPYGYTF
>NA|NA|TRBV18|TRBJ1-4
TGTGCCAGCTCACCGGATCGGTGGAGGGGTGAAAAACTGTTTTTT
CASSPDRWRGEKLFF
>NA|NA|TRBV6-5|TRBJ1-5
TGTGCCAGCAGCCCGAGGGACAACAATCAGCCCCAGCATTTT
CASSPRDNNQPQHF
>NA|NA|TRBV23-1|TRBJ1-1
TGCGCCAGCAGACCGGGGGGGACCCCGAACACTGAAGCTTTCTTT
CASRPGGTPNTEAFF
>NA|NA|TRBV3-1/TRBV3-2|TRBJ1-1
TGTGCCAGCAGCCAAGGCCCTCCGGGCCGTACAGACACTGAAGCTTTCTTT
CASSQGPPGRTDTEAFF
>NA|NA|TRBV12-3/TRBV12-4|TRBJ2-7
TGTGCCAGCAGGGAGAACTCCTACGAGCAGTACTTC
CASRENSYEQYF
>NA|NA|TRBV4-3|TRBJ1-6
TGCGCCAGCAGCCGCGACGGGAGCTCCTATAATTCACCCCTCCACTTT
CASSRDGSSYNSPLHF
>TRBD1|NA|TRBV7-6|TRBJ1-3
TGTGCCAGCAGCTCCATTCAGGGGGCGGCCGGAAACACCATATATTTT
CASSSIQGAAGNTIYF
>NA|NA|TRBV7-8|TRBJ2-1
TGTGCCAGTGCGGATGTGAGCTCCTACAATGAGCAGTTCTTC
CASADVSSYNEQFF
>NA|NA|TRBV6-6|TRBJ1-4
TGTGCCAGCAGCCAGACGGGACTGCGAAATGAAAAACTGTTTTTT
CASSQTGLRNEKLFF
>TRBD1|NA|TRBV5-1|TRBJ2-7
TGCGCCAGCAGCCGTACAGGGGGCGCCTCCTACGAGCAGTACTTC
CASSRTGGASYEQYF
>TRBD2|NA|TRBV11-3|TRBJ2-1
TGTGCCAGCAGCTTAAGGGCGGGGACTAGGATGCATGAGCAGTTCTTC
CASSLRAGTRMHEQFF
>NA|NA|TRBV4-2|TRBJ1-6
TGTGCCAGCAGCCAAGATCGGGCGGTCTCCTATAATTCACCCCTCCACTTT
CASSQDRAVSYNSPLHF
>TRBD2|NA|TRBV7-3|TRBJ2-5
TGTGCCAGCAGCTTAACCGGGACTAGCGCGGAGACCCAGTACTTC
CASSLTGTSAETQYF
>NA|NA|TRBV7-8|TRBJ2-7
TGTGCCAGCAGCCGCCGGGCCATGACCTACGAGCAGTACTTC
CASSRRAMTYEQYF
>TRBD1|few|TRBV5-4|TRBJ1-3
TGTGCCAGCAGTTACTTGACAGGGGAAGGAAACACCATATATTTT
CASSYLTGEGNTIYF
>NA|NA|TRBV27|TRBJ1-1
TGTGCCAGCAGTTTTTTGATGAACACTGAAGCTTTCTTT
CASSFLMNTEAFF
>TRBD1|NA|TRBV6-5|TRBJ2-5
TGTGCCAGCCGGACAGGGGCTGAGACCCAGTACTTC
CASRTGAETQYF
>NA|NA|TRBV5-5|TRBJ2-7
TGTGCCAGCACCCACAGGGTCTCCTACGAGCAGTACTTC
CASTHRVSYEQYF
>TRBD1|NA|TRBV30|TRBJ1-6
TGTCCCTGGCGTGTACAGGGGGCAAATCATTCCCCCCTCCACTTT
CPWRVQGANHSPLHF
>NA|NA|TRBV6-5|TRBJ1-2
TGTGCCAGCCGAGGGGCCGGGGTGAGTGGCTACACCTTC
CASRGAGVSGYTF
>NA|NA|TRBV6-5|TRBJ1-1
TGTGCCAGCAGAAAACTTGGAGGGAACACTGAAGCTTTCTTT
CASRKLGGNTEAFF
>TRBD2|NA|TRBV7-9|TRBJ2-7
TGTGCCGGCAGGGCAACCGGGACTAGCGGTTACGAGCAGTACTTC
CAGRATGTSGYEQYF
>NA|many|TRBV5-1|TRBJ2-2
TGCGCCAGCAGCGCGACCGTCGGGGAGCTGTTTTTT
CASSATVGELFF
>NA|NA|TRBV2|TRBJ2-1
TGTGCCAGCAGTGAACGAGTAAGGCCCTACAATGAGCAGTTCTTC
CASSERVRPYNEQFF
>NA|few|TRBV7-8|TRBJ2-7
TGTGCCAGCAGCCCCTCCTACGAGCAGTACTTC
CASSPSYEQYF
>TRBD1|once|TRBV5-1|TRBJ1-1
TGCGCCAGCAGGGGACAGGAGAACACTGAAGCTTTCTTT
CASRGQENTEAFF
>NA|NA|TRBV3-1/TRBV3-2|TRBJ1-4
TGTGCCAGCAGCCAGGACAGTGCAACTAATGAAAAACTGTTTTTT
CASSQDSATNEKLFF
>NA|NA|TRBV18|TRBJ2-3
TGTGCCAGCTCACCATCCCGAGGCGAGACAGGCACAGATACGCAGTATTTT
CASSPSRGETGTDTQYF
>NA|once|TRBV2|TRBJ2-1
TGTGCCAGCAGCGACCCTGGGGTTATGAGCTCCTACAATGAGCAGTTCTTC
CASSDPGVMSSYNEQFF
>NA|NA|TRBV29-1|TRBJ2-2
TGCAGCGGACGTAACACCGGGGAGCTGTTTTTT
CSGRNTGELFF
>TRBD1|NA|TRBV5-1|TRBJ1-5
TGCGCCAGCAGCCCTGACAGGGGAGGCAATCAGCCCCAGCATTTT
CASSPDRGGNQPQHF
>TRBD1|NA|TRBV5-1|TRBJ1-5
TGCGCCAGCAGCTTGGGACAGGGGCCTAATCAGCCCCAGCATTTT
CASSLGQGPNQPQHF